Shown below are 17 T cell receptor beta chains from a single sample sequenced in a study of T cells after yellow fever vaccination. TCRdb itself ran the 5' RACE reads through MiXCR, one entry per CDR3 protein. Among about 340,000 distinct CDR3 sequences listed, 8.7% were seen once. The material was PBMCs, obtained on the day of the first yellow fever vaccination. These receptors all come from a man younger than 30 who received the YFV17D yellow fever vaccine.

This clonotype was seen many times. The gene calls are TRBV4-1 and TRBJ1-1; D ambiguous. Looked up from germline, CDR1 is MGHRA and CDR2 is YSYEKL. The CDR3 is 16 residues long. The ends were cut back, 0 bases at V and 4 bases at J, with 15 bases in the middle. CDR3 sequence: CASSQEGRGGSTEAFF. Here the CDR3 DNA reads TGCGCCAGCAGCCAAGAGGGCCGGGGTGGGAGCACTGAAGCTTTCTTT.

This clonotype was seen a few times. The J gene is TRBJ2-1, the V gene TRBV12-3 or TRBV12-4; possibly TRBD2 for D (5 bases). The CDR3 covers 13 residues. Trimming removed 3 bases from V and 12 bases from J, with 15 bases in between. CDR3 residues: CASSFGETGVQFF. Written as DNA, the CDR3 is TGTGCCAGCAGTTTTGGGGAGACGGGTGTGCAGTTCTTC.

In its sample, this clonotype was seen a few times. The rearrangement joins TRBV6-1 to TRBJ2-5; 9 bases map to TRBD2. V shed 1 base, J shed 2 bases, and the junction held 2 bases outside the gene matches. CDR1 MNHNS and CDR2 SASEGT come from the germline V gene. The CDR3 is made up of 15 amino acids. CDR3 protein: CASSEGAGGQETQYF. Written as DNA, the CDR3 is TGTGCCAGCAGTGAAGGGGCGGGGGGGCAAGAGACCCAGTACTTC.

This clonotype was detected only a few times. The chain recombines TRBV4-1 with TRBJ2-5; 11 bases line up with TRBD2. From germline, CDR1 is MGHRA and CDR2 YSYEKL. The length of the CDR3 is 16 residues. V shed 5 bases, J shed 2 bases, and the junction held 7 bases outside the gene matches. Here the CDR3 DNA reads TGCGCCAGCAGCACCCTGGCTAGCGGGGGGCAAGAGACCCAGTACTTC. Translated: CASSTLASGGQETQYF.

In this sample, this clonotype turned up a few times. The V and J genes are TRBV12-3 or TRBV12-4 and TRBJ1-5; maybe TRBD1 (5 bases). The CDR3 is 13 amino acids. V lost 3 bases and J lost 6, with 9 bases in between. The CDR3 nucleotides are TGTGCCAGCAGTTTCAGGGCGGGTCAGCCCCAGCATTTT. Translating gives CASSFRAGQPQHF.

This clonotype occurred many times. The rearrangement joins TRBV7-2 to TRBJ2-5, with 10 bases that match TRBD2. The junction had 5 bases not matched to a gene; V was cut back by 2 bases and J by 2 bases. Germline CDR1 reads SGHTA; CDR2 reads FQGNSA. The CDR3 is 16 amino acids. The CDR3 DNA reads as TGTGCCAGCAGCTTAAGCTCTAGCGGGGGACAAGAGACCCAGTACTTC. Its translation: CASSLSSSGGQETQYF.

This clonotype was seen only a few times. The gene calls are TRBV5-1 and TRBJ1-3, with unresolved D. CDR1 and CDR2 (germline): SGHRS, YFSETQ. The germline V and J ends were trimmed by 7 bases and 0 bases, with 11 bases remaining between them. CDR3 length: 14 residues. CDR3 DNA sequence: TGCGCCAGCGGAGACGCTGGCTCTGGAAACACCATATATTTT. This gives the protein CASGDAGSGNTIYF. Complete variable domain (other parts from reference TRBV5-1 and TRBJ1-3): KAGVTQTPRYLIKTRGQQVTLSCSPISGHRSVSWYQQTPGQGLQFLFEYFSETQRNKGNFPGRFSGRQFSNSRSEMNVSTLELGDSALYLCASGDAGSGNTIYFGEGSWLTVV.

The gene calls are TRBV5-1 and TRBJ1-1, with 8 bases lining up with TRBD1. Germline V gene data show CDR1 as SGHRS and CDR2 as YFSETQ. The V gene end was trimmed by 4 bases and the J gene end by 8 bases; junction bases not matched to a gene: 7. The CDR3 has 13 residues. CDR3 residues: CASSIQGAREAFF. In DNA form, the CDR3 reads TGCGCCAGCAGCATCCAGGGGGCAAGGGAAGCTTTCTTT.

The table lists this clonotype with a few counts. This CDR3 is CASSQDLAPAYEQYF. The CDR3 DNA reads TGTGCCAGCAGCCAAGATCTAGCGCCTGCCTACGAGCAGTACTTC. The rearrangement joins TRBV4-2 to TRBJ2-7, with D perhaps TRBD2 (6 bases). V gave up 0 bases and J gave up 2 bases, with 11 bases separating them. Germline CDR1 and CDR2: LGHNA and YNFKEQ. This CDR3 has 15 amino acids.

This chain joins TRBV12-3 or TRBV12-4 and TRBJ2-7; D is possibly TRBD2 (6 bases). V gave up 0 bases and J gave up 3 bases, with 15 bases separating them. The length of the CDR3 is 16 residues. The CDR3 nucleotides read TGTGCCAGCAGTTTAGCGTCGAGTAGCGGACACTACGAGCAGTACTTC. Translated: CASSLASSSGHYEQYF.

This clonotype has at least ten counts. The gene calls are TRBV6-6 and TRBJ2-1; D gene uncertain. Trimming took off 2 bases at V and 6 bases at J, with 8 bases between the two ends. The germline V gene has CDR1 MNHNY and CDR2 SVGAGI (reference sequence). CDR3 size: 13 residues. CDR3 loop: CASSYGRLNEQFF. CDR3 nucleotide sequence: TGTGCCAGCAGTTACGGGCGCCTCAATGAGCAGTTCTTC.

The chain has TRBV5-6 and TRBJ2-7; unclear D gene. V dropped 1 base and J dropped 1 base, with 6 bases sitting between them. CDR1 and CDR2 (germline): SGHDT, YYEEEE. This CDR3 is 13 amino acids long. The CDR3 reads CASSLMISYEQYF. In nucleotides, the CDR3 is TGTGCCAGCAGCTTGATGATTTCCTACGAGCAGTACTTC.

This clonotype was picked up a small number of times. The genes are TRBV29-1 and TRBJ2-1, with 15 bases lining up with TRBD2. The CDR3 extends over 15 amino acids. V shed 6 bases and J 9 bases; nucleotides not matched to a gene: 9. Looked up from germline, CDR1 is SQVTM and CDR2 is ANQGSEA. The CDR3 region is CSVPPGLAGGLEQFF. The DNA for the CDR3 is TGCAGCGTGCCCCCGGGACTAGCGGGGGGACTTGAGCAGTTCTTC.

In its sample, this clonotype was seen a few times. V is TRBV18 and J is TRBJ2-5, with a weak D call TRBD1 (6 bases). In germline, CDR1 is KGHSH, CDR2 LQKENI. Trimming took off 3 bases at V and 2 bases at J, with 7 bases between the two ends. The CDR3 has 13 residues. CDR3 residues: CASSPDRQETQYF. The CDR3 DNA reads as TGTGCCAGCTCACCGGACAGACAAGAGACCCAGTACTTC.

This clonotype has a count of ten or more. J is TRBJ1-1 and V is TRBV2; D uncertain. Germline CDR1 and CDR2: SNHLY and FYNNEI. The length of the CDR3 is 13 residues. V was trimmed by 3 bases and J by 2 bases, leaving 7 bases between them. Here the CDR3 DNA reads TGTGCCAGCAGTGAGTTTGGTAACACTGAAGCTTTCTTT. Residues: CASSEFGNTEAFF.

The chain carries TRBV28 and TRBJ1-4; 10 nucleotides line up with TRBD1. Germline-derived CDR1 and CDR2 are MDHEN and SYDVKM. The CDR3 consists of 14 residues. The V segment lost 7 bases and the J segment 5 bases; nucleotides outside the gene matches: 4. This CDR3 is CASTEGQGNEKLFF. The CDR3 nucleotides are TGTGCCAGCACAGAGGGACAGGGGAATGAAAAACTGTTTTTT.

This clonotype was observed many times. The chain joins TRBV6-5 to TRBJ1-2; 9 bases are shared with TRBD1. Germline loops: CDR1 MNHEY, CDR2 SVGAGI. This CDR3 is 15 amino acids long. V shed 0 bases, J shed 8 bases, and the junction held 7 bases outside the gene matches. CDR3 sequence: CASSYSRTGVKGYTF. CDR3 DNA: TGTGCCAGCAGTTACTCCCGGACAGGGGTTAAAGGCTACACCTTC.